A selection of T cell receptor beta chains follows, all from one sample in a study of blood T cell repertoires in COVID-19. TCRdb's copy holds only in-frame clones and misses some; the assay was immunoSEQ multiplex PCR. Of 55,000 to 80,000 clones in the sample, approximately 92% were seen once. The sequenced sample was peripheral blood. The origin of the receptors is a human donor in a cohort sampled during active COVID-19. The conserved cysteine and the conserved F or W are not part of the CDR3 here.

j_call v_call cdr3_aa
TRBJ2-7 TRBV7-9 ATAGLSSYEQY
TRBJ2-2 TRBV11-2 ASSEASGTSIGELF
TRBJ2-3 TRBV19 ASSMGGPRADTQY
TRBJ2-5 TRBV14 ASSHYGETQY
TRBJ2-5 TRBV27 ASSLLRTGQETQY
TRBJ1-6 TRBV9 ASSSGGEYNSPLH
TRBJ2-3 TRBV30 AWSVTGFRDTQY
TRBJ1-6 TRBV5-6 ASSLNGGGGSPLH
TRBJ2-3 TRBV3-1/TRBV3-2 ASSLGLAADTQY
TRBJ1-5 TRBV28 ASRQGGQPQH
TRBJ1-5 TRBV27 ASSSGQGNQPQH
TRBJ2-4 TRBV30 AWAGEAKNIQY
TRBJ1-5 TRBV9 ASSVTGLTDQPQH
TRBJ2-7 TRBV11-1 ASTAGRAYEQY
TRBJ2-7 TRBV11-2 ASSSGLAGVYEQY
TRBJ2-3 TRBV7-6 ASSLGPSAHTDTQY
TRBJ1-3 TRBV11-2 ASSRTGSTSGNTIY
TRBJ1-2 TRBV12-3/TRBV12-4 ASSLATASGYT
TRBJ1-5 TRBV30 AWPRDRVDNQPQH
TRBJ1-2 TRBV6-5 ATARAPNYGYT
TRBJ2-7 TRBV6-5 ASNTGTGGTGD
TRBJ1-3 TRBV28 ASSPATTGAKNTIY
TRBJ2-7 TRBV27 ASSSSGSSYEQY
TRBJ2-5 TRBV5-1 ASSYRDTKETQY
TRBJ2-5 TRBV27 ASSRTSGGGETQY
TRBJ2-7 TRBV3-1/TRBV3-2 ASSQAPGQGYEQY
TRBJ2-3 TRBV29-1 SVVSLAASTDTQY
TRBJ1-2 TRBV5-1 ASSSNRRTGISKPNYGYT
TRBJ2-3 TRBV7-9 ASSLAPGPGRDTQY
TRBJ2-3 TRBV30 AWLSELGTDTQY
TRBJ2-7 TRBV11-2 ASSSARFSGFTYEQY
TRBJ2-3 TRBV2 ASSGRGRGTDTQY
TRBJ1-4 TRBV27 ASSLSVRTGRPLGEKLF
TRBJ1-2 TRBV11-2 ASSRDRNYGYT
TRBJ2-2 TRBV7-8 ASSLRLAGDNTGELF
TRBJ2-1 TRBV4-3 ASSQDPRVPSYNEQF
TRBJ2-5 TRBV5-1 ASSFRTSGVQETQY
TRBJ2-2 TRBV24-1 ATGTENTGELF
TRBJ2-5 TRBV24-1 ATSDLPYSGARETQY
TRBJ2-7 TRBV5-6 ASSLEIAGVQY
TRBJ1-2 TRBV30 AWMRASNYGYT
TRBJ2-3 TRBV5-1 ASSSSLLAGPSTDTQY
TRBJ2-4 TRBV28 ASSRGGVAKNIQY
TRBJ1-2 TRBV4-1 ASSHTGTVGYT
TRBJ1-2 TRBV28 ASSPTGDYGYT
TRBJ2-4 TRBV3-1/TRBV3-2 ASSQGSAVSQNIQY
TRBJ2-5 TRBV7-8 ASRLLAGGARETQY
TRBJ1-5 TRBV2 ASRGPGQFSNQPQH
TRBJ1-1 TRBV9 ASSDGPGLMDEAF
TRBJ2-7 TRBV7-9 ASSSWDTAYEQY